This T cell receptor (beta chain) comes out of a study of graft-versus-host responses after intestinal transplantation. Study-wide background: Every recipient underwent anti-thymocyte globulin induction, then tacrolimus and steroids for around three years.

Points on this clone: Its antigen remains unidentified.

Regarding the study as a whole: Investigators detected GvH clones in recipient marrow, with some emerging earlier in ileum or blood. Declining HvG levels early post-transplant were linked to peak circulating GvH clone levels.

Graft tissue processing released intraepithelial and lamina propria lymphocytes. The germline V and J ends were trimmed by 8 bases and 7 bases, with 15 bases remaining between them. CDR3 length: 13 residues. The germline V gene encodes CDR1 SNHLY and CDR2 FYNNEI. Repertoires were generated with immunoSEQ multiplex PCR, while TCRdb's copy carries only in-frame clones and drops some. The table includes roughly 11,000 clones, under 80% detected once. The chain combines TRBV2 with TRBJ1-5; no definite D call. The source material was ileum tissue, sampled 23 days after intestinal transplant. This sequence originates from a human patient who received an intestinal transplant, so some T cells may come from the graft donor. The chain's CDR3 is CASPPFYAQPQHF. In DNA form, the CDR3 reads TGTGCCAGCCCACCATTTTATGCGCAGCCCCAGCATTTT.